Described below is a single T cell receptor (beta chain) sequence and its context. The data belong to a study of T cell changes during pregnancy in multiple sclerosis. TCRdb's table, derived via immunoSEQ multiplex PCR, lists solely in-frame clones and lacks some. The sample carries tens of thousands of clones, approximately 90% recorded once. The CDR3 runs 14 residues. Trimming took 4 bases from V and 5 from J; bases not matched to a gene: 4. CDR1 and CDR2 from the germline V gene are MGHDK and SYGVNS. This chain joins TRBV25-1 and TRBJ1-3, with TRBD1 matching 8 bases. The receptor was isolated from a female donor with multiple sclerosis, enrolled in a pregnancy study. Sequencing was performed on CD4+ T cells from peripheral blood mononuclear cells, taken after pregnancy. The CDR3 is CASSVGQGRNTIYF. As DNA, the CDR3 is TGTGCCAGCAGTGTTGGACAGGGTAGAAACACCATATATTTT.